Shown below are 7 T cell receptor beta chains from a single sample sequenced in a study of breast tumors, draining lymph nodes, adjacent tissues. TCRdb passed the multiplex PCR reads through MiXCR, listing each CDR3 protein once. The sample includes 200,000 to 250,000 distinct CDR3 sequences, less than 40% seen only once; the top ten take approximately 3.6%. Axillary draining lymph nodes of breast cancer patients supplied the node samples. Sequenced material: axillary lymph node tissue. The source is a female donor with breast cancer. Some clones in this sample may be carry-over from other donors' samples.

This chain joins TRBV20-1 and TRBJ2-1; 13 bases match TRBD2. The CDR3 extends over 16 amino acids. V was pared by 1 base and J by 7 bases, with 7 bases of the junction left unmatched. Germline V gives CDR1 DFQATT, CDR2 SNEGSKA (reference sequence). The CDR3 DNA sequence: TGCAGTGCTAGAGCCTGGACTAGCGGGAGTGGGAATGAGCAGTTCTTC. Translation: CSARAWTSGSGNEQFF.

Many counts were recorded for this clonotype. The rearrangement joins TRBV30 to TRBJ2-2; the D gene could be TRBD1 or TRBD2 (5 bases each). The CDR3 covers 15 residues. V shed 3 bases and J shed 0 bases, with 11 bases lying between them. Germline loops: CDR1 GTSNPN, CDR2 SVGIG (reference sequence). The chain's CDR3 is CAWSAGTTNTGELFF. The CDR3 nucleotides read TGTGCCTGGAGCGCCGGGACGACGAACACCGGGGAGCTGTTTTTT.

This chain uses TRBV6-2 or TRBV6-3 with TRBJ2-3; the match to TRBD2 covers 7 bases. Unmatched junction bases numbered 9, after V lost 4 bases and J lost 5 bases. CDR1 and CDR2 (germline): MNHEY, SVGEGT. The length of the CDR3 is 15 residues. The CDR3 sequence is CASSSGAGEIDTQYF. CDR3 bases: TGTGCCAGCAGTTCTGGTGCGGGGGAGATAGATACGCAGTATTTT.

There are many counts of this clonotype. The chain couples TRBV7-3 to TRBJ2-2; 10 bases are a match to TRBD2. Trimming cost V 5 bases and J 0 bases; bases outside gene matches: 9. CDR1 SGHTA and CDR2 FQGTGA come from the germline V gene. This CDR3 region has 18 residues. Here the CDR3 DNA reads TGTGCCAGCAGCCCGACGGGACTAGCGTTCGCGAACACCGGGGAGCTGTTTTTT. It codes for CASSPTGLAFANTGELFF.

This clonotype was seen a handful of times. This chain links TRBV3-1 with TRBJ1-4; 12 nucleotides agree with TRBD1. From germline, CDR1 is LGHDT and CDR2 YNNKEL (reference sequence). V was pared by 5 bases and J by 10 bases, with 8 bases of the junction left unmatched. There are 15 residues in the CDR3. CDR3 sequence: CASSNGDRGRLKLFF. CDR3 nucleotide sequence: TGTGCCAGCAGCAACGGGGACAGGGGGCGATTAAAACTGTTTTTT.

This clonotype occurred many times. V and J are TRBV20-1 and TRBJ1-2; TRBD1 agrees at 7 bases. CDR1 DFQATT and CDR2 SNEGSKA come from the germline V gene (reference sequence). CDR3 length equals 14 residues. V shed 0 bases, J shed 6 bases, and the junction held 7 bases outside the gene matches. DNA for the CDR3: TGCAGTGCTAGAGATCCCACAGGGGTCCATGGCTACACCTTC. It encodes CSARDPTGVHGYTF.

This clonotype was picked up many times. The genes are TRBV5-6 and TRBJ2-7, with D perhaps matching TRBD2 (5 bases). The ends were cut back, 4 bases at V and 3 bases at J, with 11 bases in the middle. The germline gives CDR1 SGHDT, CDR2 YYEEEE. The CDR3 runs 13 residues. Written as DNA, the CDR3 is TGTGCCAGCAGCCCAGGACTCGACTACGAGCAGTACTTC. Residues: CASSPGLDYEQYF.